Following are 31 T cell receptor beta chains from one sample sequenced in a study of somatic mutations in cytotoxic T cells in rheumatoid arthritis (TCRdb year 2017). Libraries were prepared through the immunoSEQ multiplex PCR assay. Sourced from immuneACCESS, this table was stored by TCRdb with only in-frame sequences that have V and J called. A share of the clones is absent; for the studies checked, an unresolved V gene accounts for under half, and the remainder has no known explanation. This sample has under 20,000 clones in its table, and 70% to 80% of those were observed once. The ten largest make up roughly 4.5% of the sample. The specimen was CD8+ T cells sorted from blood. The receptors originated from an adult with rheumatoid arthritis.

A single count supports this clone. This rearrangement joins TRBV11-2 to TRBJ2-7; D is ambiguous. This CDR3 contains 15 residues. The V gene's germline CDR1 is SGHAT and CDR2 FQNNGV. V lost 4 bases to trimming and J lost 0 bases, with 13 bases between them. The CDR3: CASSSTVLSSYEQYF. In DNA, the CDR3 is TGTGCCAGCAGCTCAACTGTCCTCAGCTCCTACGAGCAGTACTTC.

The chain joins TRBV6-1 to TRBJ1-1; D may be TRBD1 (5 bases). The germline V and J ends were trimmed by 5 bases and 6 bases, with 13 bases remaining between them. The germline V gene has CDR1 MNHNS and CDR2 SASEGT. The CDR3 totals 13 residues. CDR3 in amino acids: CASSRQTVSEAFF. The CDR3 DNA follows: TGTGCCAGCAGTCGACAGACGGTCTCTGAAGCTTTCTTT.

This clone is termed medium-sized. This chain links TRBV7-9 with TRBJ2-1; TRBD2 aligns across 7 bases. The CDR3 extends over 17 amino acids. Germline loops: CDR1 SEHNR, CDR2 FQNEAQ (reference sequence). The V gene end was trimmed by 2 bases and the J gene end by 7 bases; junction bases not matched to a gene: 14. CDR3 sequence reads: CASSLLAGVRVGNEQFF. The CDR3 DNA is TGTGCCAGCAGCTTATTGGCGGGAGTCCGTGTTGGGAATGAGCAGTTCTTC.

CDR3 region: CASSEAVGGVETQYF. As DNA, the CDR3 is TGTGCCAGCAGTGAGGCGGTGGGGGGCGTGGAGACCCAGTACTTC. The V and J genes are TRBV6-4 and TRBJ2-5; the D call may be TRBD1 or TRBD2 (6 bases each). In germline, CDR1 is MRHNA, CDR2 SNTAGT. The CDR3 is made up of 15 amino acids. With 3 bases removed from V and 5 bases from J, the gap between germline ends came to 16 bases.

J is TRBJ1-2 and V is TRBV21-1. TRBV21-1 is a listed pseudogene. The CDR3 runs 14 residues. In DNA form, the CDR3 reads TGTGCCAGCAGAGGGCCCGTTACTAACTATGGCTACACCTTC. Translated: CASRGPVTNYGYTF.

The table lists this clone with a count of one. V gene TRBV10-3 combines with J gene TRBJ2-5, with D perhaps matching TRBD1 (6 bases). CDR1 is ENHRY and CDR2 is SYGVKD in the germline V gene. The CDR3 loop spans 14 amino acids. V lost 6 bases and J 3 bases, leaving 14 bases between the germline ends. CDR3 sequence reads: CAISTPTGEETQYF. The DNA of the CDR3 is TGTGCCATCAGCACCCCGACAGGCGAAGAGACCCAGTACTTC.

The chain joins TRBV30 to TRBJ2-3, with D possibly TRBD2 on 5 matching bases. This CDR3 spans 13 amino acids. The V and J ends lost 3 bases and 3 bases respectively, with 10 bases between them. In germline, CDR1 is GTSNPN, CDR2 SVGIG (reference sequence). The chain's CDR3 is CAWSSGETDTQYF. The CDR3 DNA follows: TGTGCCTGGAGCTCCGGGGAAACAGATACGCAGTATTTT.

This rearrangement joins TRBV19 to TRBJ1-2, with TRBD1 identical over 9 bases. Germline lookup yields CDR1 LNHDA and CDR2 SQIVND (reference sequence). V gave up 10 bases and J gave up 4 bases; unmatched junction bases: 4. This CDR3 spans 12 amino acids. Here the CDR3 DNA reads TGTGCCACCCAGGGACAGGGCTATGGCTACACCTTC. Translated, it gives CATQGQGYGYTF.

This clone was counted once. V usage is TRBV7-9 and J usage is TRBJ2-4; D might be TRBD1 or TRBD2, each matching 7 bases. There are 15 residues in the CDR3. Germline values: CDR1 SEHNR, CDR2 FQNEAQ (reference sequence). Deletions cut 1 base from V and 7 bases from J, with 14 bases between. DNA for the CDR3: TGTGCCAGCAGCTTAGAGCGGGACAGTGGCAACATTCAGTACTTC. This translates into CASSLERDSGNIQYF.

The rearrangement links TRBV30 to TRBJ1-3, with D hard to call. The CDR3 runs to 12 residues. The germline gives CDR1 GTSNPN, CDR2 SVGIG (reference sequence). V lost 4 bases and J 4 bases, leaving 8 bases between the germline ends. The CDR3, as DNA: TGTGCCTGGAAGATAGCCGGAAACACCATATATTTT. This encodes CAWKIAGNTIYF.

The chain joins TRBV5-5 to TRBJ2-7; 12 positions match TRBD2. This CDR3 is built from 16 residues. Trimming cost V 3 bases and J 5 bases; bases outside gene matches: 9. Germline values: CDR1 SGHKS, CDR2 YYEKEE (reference sequence). The CDR3 nucleotides read TGTGCCAGCAGCTCGCTCACTAGCGGGGGGTCGGACGAGCAGTACTTC. It translates to CASSSLTSGGSDEQYF. The full variable domain, completed using reference TRBV5-5 and TRBJ2-7, is DAGVTQSPTHLIKTRGQQVTLRCSPISGHKSVSWYQQVLGQGPQFIFQYYEKEERGRGNFPDRFSARQFPNYSSELNVNALLLGDSALYLCASSSLTSGGSDEQYFGPGTRLTVT.

The V gene is TRBV6-5, the J gene TRBJ2-1; TRBD2 might be the D (5 bases). Per germline, CDR1 MNHEY and CDR2 SVGAGI. This CDR3 comprises 15 residues. V lost 0 bases to trimming and J lost 0 bases, with 6 bases between them. The CDR3 loop is CASSYSGSSYNEQFF. CDR3 DNA: TGTGCCAGCAGTTACTCGGGGAGCTCCTACAATGAGCAGTTCTTC.

The chain carries TRBV29-1 and TRBJ1-1, with D possibly matching TRBD1 (6 bases). Germline lookup yields CDR1 SQVTM and CDR2 ANQGSEA. This CDR3 is 13 amino acids long. Trimming left V 6 bases short and J 1 base short, with 12 bases between. CDR3 in amino acids: CSVPPGANTEAFF. CDR3 nucleotides: TGCAGCGTGCCGCCAGGGGCGAACACTGAAGCTTTCTTT.

The chain uses TRBV11-2 and TRBJ2-5; possibly TRBD2 for D (5 bases). The germline CDR1 and CDR2 sequences are SGHAT and FQNNGV. Between the trimmed V and J ends, which lost 2 bases and 7 bases, there was a span of 17 bases. There are 15 residues in the CDR3. CDR3 protein: CASSLMAEGDVTQYF. The CDR3 nucleotides read TGTGCCAGCAGCTTAATGGCCGAGGGAGACGTGACCCAGTACTTC.

This clone came up once. The chain has TRBV10-1 and TRBJ2-1, with 11 bases that match TRBD2. Germline V gene sequence: CDR1 WNHNN, CDR2 SYGVQD (reference sequence). J was trimmed by 4 bases and V by 3 bases; bases with no gene match: 11. The CDR3 covers 18 residues. CDR3 in DNA: TGCGCCAGCAGTGAAGAGGCTAGCGGGGGGTCCTTATACAATGAGCAGTTCTTC. This translates into CASSEEASGGSLYNEQFF.

This chain joins TRBV6-1 and TRBJ1-5; 7 nucleotides align to TRBD1. CDR1 MNHNS and CDR2 SASEGT come from the germline V gene. This CDR3 is 14 amino acids long. With 7 bases clipped from V and 4 bases from J, the junction kept 7 bases outside the gene matches. In nucleotides, the CDR3 is TGTGCCAGCAACAGGGGTGGGGTGAATCAGCCCCAGCATTTT. Its protein product is CASNRGGVNQPQHF.

The genes are TRBV7-9 and TRBJ1-2; 8 bases line up with TRBD1. The length of the CDR3 is 13 residues. Germline CDR1 is SEHNR and CDR2 is FQNEAQ (reference sequence). V trimming: 11 bases; J trimming: 2 bases; junction bases outside the gene matches: 7. CDR3 nucleotide sequence: TGTGCCGTGACAGGGGAGGGCAACTATGGCTACACCTTC. It codes for CAVTGEGNYGYTF.

The chain has TRBV20-1 and TRBJ1-2; no clear D. V was cut by 1 base and J by 4 bases, with 4 bases left in between. The germline CDR1 and CDR2 sequences are DFQATT and SNEGSKA (reference sequence). The CDR3 runs to 11 residues. CDR3 bases: TGCAGTGCTAGAGTAGGCTATGGCTACACCTTC. Translating gives CSARVGYGYTF.

The chain links TRBV5-1 to TRBJ1-4, with 7 bases fitting TRBD1. Germline V lookup: CDR1 SGHRS, CDR2 YFSETQ. The CDR3 spans 14 residues. Trimming cost V 6 bases and J 5 bases; bases outside gene matches: 7. The CDR3 bases are TGCGCCAGCATAGGGGACAGCGAAAATGAAAAACTGTTTTTT. This encodes CASIGDSENEKLFF.

This clone has a single count. V is TRBV10-1 and J is TRBJ2-1; 8 nucleotides agree with TRBD2. V dropped 6 bases and J dropped 15; count of bases not matched to a gene: 13. The length of the CDR3 is 13 residues. Germline V gene sequence: CDR1 WNHNN, CDR2 SYGVQD (reference sequence). In DNA form, the CDR3 reads TGCGCCAGCAGCCCGGGACTAGAGGGAGGGAGGTTCTTC. Translated, it gives CASSPGLEGGRFF.

V gene TRBV9 combines with J gene TRBJ2-7, with 7 nucleotides matching TRBD2. Trimming removed 3 bases from V and 0 bases from J; junction bases left unmatched: 6. CDR3 length equals 15 residues. CDR1 and CDR2 (germline): SGDLS, YYNGEE. The CDR3 protein is CASSAKGLPSYEQYF. The CDR3 DNA sequence: TGTGCCAGCAGCGCAAAGGGACTACCCTCCTACGAGCAGTACTTC.

This chain joins TRBV7-6 and TRBJ1-2; D is uncertain. The CDR3 covers 15 residues. Germline V lookup: CDR1 SGHVS, CDR2 FNYEAQ. V was cut by 1 base and J by 8 bases, with 17 bases left in between. CDR3 loop: CASSLGGGPGNGYTF. Written as DNA, the CDR3 is TGTGCCAGCAGCTTAGGGGGTGGCCCGGGGAACGGCTACACCTTC. The full variable domain, with the rest looked up from reference TRBV7-6 and TRBJ1-2, is GAGVSQSPRYKVTKRGQDVALRCDPISGHVSLYWYRQALGQGPEFLTYFNYEAQQDKSGLPNDRFSAERPEGSISTLTIQRTEQRDSAMYRCASSLGGGPGNGYTFGSGTRLTVV.

This clone was observed a single time. The chain joins TRBV5-4 to TRBJ2-1; the match to TRBD2 covers 11 bases. CDR1 and CDR2 from the germline V gene are SGHNT and YYREEE (reference sequence). The trim removed 2 bases at V and 6 bases at J, leaving 7 bases unmatched. The CDR3 length is 16 residues. The CDR3 reads CASSLLGLADSNEQFF. The CDR3, as DNA: TGTGCCAGCAGCTTATTGGGACTAGCGGATAGCAATGAGCAGTTCTTC.

The chain employs TRBV14 and TRBJ2-1, with D perhaps being TRBD1 or TRBD2 (5 bases each). Germline CDR1 reads SGHDN; CDR2 reads FVKESK. This CDR3 region has 12 residues. The V gene lost 2 bases and the J gene lost 8 bases, with 7 bases spanning the gap. As DNA, the CDR3 is TGTGCCAGCAGCCAAACGGGGCATGAGCAGTTCTTC. Its protein is CASSQTGHEQFF.

V usage is TRBV29-1 and J usage is TRBJ2-7; no clear D gene. The length of the CDR3 is 11 residues. The V gene lost 1 base and the J gene lost 1 base, with 2 bases spanning the gap. Germline CDR1 SQVTM, CDR2 ANQGSEA. Here the CDR3 reads CSVEASYEQYF. In nucleotides, the CDR3 is TGCAGCGTTGAAGCATCCTACGAGCAGTACTTC.

Only a few counts were recorded for this clone. The chain carries TRBV9 and TRBJ2-7, with unresolved D. V was cut by 4 bases and J by 4 bases, with 12 bases left in between. This CDR3 has 13 amino acids. The germline V gene encodes CDR1 SGDLS and CDR2 YYNGEE. CDR3 region: CASSPEESYEQYF. The CDR3 nucleotides read TGTGCCAGCAGCCCAGAAGAGTCGTACGAGCAGTACTTC.

The chain is built from TRBV5-6 and TRBJ2-5; D is ambiguous. There are 12 residues in the CDR3. CDR1 SGHDT and CDR2 YYEEEE come from the germline V gene. Trimming left V 5 bases short and J 0 bases short, with 5 bases between. CDR3 DNA sequence: TGTGCCAGCAGGGGTTACCAAGAGACCCAGTACTTC. Translating gives CASRGYQETQYF. Variable domain in full (rest from reference TRBV5-6 and TRBJ2-5): DAGVTQSPTHLIKTRGQQVTLRCSPKSGHDTVSWYQQALGQGPQFIFQYYEEEERQRGNFPDRFSGHQFPNYSSELNVNALLLGDSALYLCASRGYQETQYFGPGTRLLVL.

The gene calls are TRBV5-1 and TRBJ1-6, with D perhaps matching TRBD1 (6 bases). This CDR3 contains 17 residues. V lost 4 bases to trimming and J lost 8 bases, with 22 bases between them. CDR1 is SGHRS and CDR2 is YFSETQ in the germline V gene. This CDR3 is CASSLSIEAGVHSPLHF. In DNA form, the CDR3 reads TGCGCCAGCAGCCTCTCGATAGAAGCAGGGGTTCATTCACCCCTCCACTTT.

The CDR3 nucleotides read TGTGCCAGCAGCTTGGGGCAGTGGGAGTATTTT. Translated: CASSLGQWEYF. The V gene is TRBV5-6, the J gene TRBJ2-3, with D unclear. V was clipped by 0 bases and J by 13 bases, with 9 bases between them. CDR1 SGHDT and CDR2 YYEEEE come from the germline V gene. This CDR3 is 11 amino acids long.

V usage is TRBV9 and J usage is TRBJ1-4; D perhaps matches TRBD1 (5 bases). The germline V gene has CDR1 SGDLS and CDR2 YYNGEE. Trimming pared 3 bases from V and 7 bases from J, leaving 13 bases between. The CDR3 runs to 14 residues. CDR3 nucleotide sequence: TGTGCCAGCAGCGCCACTACAAGGGGTGAAAAACTGTTTTTT. Encoded protein: CASSATTRGEKLFF.

This clone was observed a handful of times. V gene TRBV21-1 combines with J gene TRBJ1-1. TRBV21-1 is recorded as a pseudogene. The CDR3 length is 12 residues. The DNA of the CDR3 is TGTGCCAGCAGCAAAGCCGGACTAAAAGCTTTCTTT. This gives the protein CASSKAGLKAFF.